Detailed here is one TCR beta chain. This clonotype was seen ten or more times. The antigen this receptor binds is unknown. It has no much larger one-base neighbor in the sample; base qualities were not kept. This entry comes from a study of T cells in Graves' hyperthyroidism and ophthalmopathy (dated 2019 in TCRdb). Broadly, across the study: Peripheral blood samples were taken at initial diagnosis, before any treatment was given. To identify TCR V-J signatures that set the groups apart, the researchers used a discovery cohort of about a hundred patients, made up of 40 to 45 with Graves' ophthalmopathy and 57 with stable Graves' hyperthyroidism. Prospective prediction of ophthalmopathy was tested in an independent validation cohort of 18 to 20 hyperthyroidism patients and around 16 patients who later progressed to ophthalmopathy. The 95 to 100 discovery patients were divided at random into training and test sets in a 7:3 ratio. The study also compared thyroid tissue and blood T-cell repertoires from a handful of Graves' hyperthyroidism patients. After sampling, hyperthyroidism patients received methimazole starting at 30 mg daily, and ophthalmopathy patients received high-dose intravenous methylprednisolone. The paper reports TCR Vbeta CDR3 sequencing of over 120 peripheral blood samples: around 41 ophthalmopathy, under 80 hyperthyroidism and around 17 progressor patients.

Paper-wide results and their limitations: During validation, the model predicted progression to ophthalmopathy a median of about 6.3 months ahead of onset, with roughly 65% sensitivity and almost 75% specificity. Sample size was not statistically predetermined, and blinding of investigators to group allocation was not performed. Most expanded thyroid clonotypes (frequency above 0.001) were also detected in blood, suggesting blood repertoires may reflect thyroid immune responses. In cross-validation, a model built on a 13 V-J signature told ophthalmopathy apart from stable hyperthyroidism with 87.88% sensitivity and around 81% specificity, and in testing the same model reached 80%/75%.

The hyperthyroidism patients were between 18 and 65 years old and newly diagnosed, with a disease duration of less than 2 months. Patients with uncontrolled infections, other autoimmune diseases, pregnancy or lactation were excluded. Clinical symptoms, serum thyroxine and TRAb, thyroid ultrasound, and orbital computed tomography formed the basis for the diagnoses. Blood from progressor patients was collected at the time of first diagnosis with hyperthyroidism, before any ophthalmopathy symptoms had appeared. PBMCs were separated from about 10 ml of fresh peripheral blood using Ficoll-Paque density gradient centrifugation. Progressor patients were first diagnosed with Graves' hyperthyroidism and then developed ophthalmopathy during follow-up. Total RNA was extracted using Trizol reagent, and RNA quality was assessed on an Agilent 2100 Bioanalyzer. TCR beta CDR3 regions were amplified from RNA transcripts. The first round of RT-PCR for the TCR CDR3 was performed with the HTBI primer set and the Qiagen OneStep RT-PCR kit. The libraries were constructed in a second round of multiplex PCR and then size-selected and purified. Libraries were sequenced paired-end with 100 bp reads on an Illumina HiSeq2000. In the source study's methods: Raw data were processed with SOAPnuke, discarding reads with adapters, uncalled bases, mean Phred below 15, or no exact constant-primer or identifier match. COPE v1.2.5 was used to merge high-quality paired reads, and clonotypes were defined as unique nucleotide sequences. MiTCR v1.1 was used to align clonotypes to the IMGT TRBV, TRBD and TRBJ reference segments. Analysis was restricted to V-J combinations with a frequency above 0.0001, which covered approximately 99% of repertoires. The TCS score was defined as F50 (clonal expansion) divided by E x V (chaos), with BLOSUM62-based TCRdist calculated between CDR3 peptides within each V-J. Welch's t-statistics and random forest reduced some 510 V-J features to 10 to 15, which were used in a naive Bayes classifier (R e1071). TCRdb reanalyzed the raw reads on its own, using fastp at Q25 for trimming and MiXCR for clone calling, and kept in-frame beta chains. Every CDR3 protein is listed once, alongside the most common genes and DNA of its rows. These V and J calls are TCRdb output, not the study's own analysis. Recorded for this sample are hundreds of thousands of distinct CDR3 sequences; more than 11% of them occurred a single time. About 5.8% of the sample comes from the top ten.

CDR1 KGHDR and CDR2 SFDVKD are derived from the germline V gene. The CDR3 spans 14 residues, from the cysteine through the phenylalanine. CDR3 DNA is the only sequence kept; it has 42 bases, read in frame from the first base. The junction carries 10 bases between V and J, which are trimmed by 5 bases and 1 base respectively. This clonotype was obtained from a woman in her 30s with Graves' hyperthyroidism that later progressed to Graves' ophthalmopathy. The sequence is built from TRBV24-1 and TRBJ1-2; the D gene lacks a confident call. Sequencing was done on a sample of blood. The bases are TGTGCCACCAGTGGGACGGACGATAACTATGGCTACACCTTC. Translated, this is CATSGTDDNYGYTF.